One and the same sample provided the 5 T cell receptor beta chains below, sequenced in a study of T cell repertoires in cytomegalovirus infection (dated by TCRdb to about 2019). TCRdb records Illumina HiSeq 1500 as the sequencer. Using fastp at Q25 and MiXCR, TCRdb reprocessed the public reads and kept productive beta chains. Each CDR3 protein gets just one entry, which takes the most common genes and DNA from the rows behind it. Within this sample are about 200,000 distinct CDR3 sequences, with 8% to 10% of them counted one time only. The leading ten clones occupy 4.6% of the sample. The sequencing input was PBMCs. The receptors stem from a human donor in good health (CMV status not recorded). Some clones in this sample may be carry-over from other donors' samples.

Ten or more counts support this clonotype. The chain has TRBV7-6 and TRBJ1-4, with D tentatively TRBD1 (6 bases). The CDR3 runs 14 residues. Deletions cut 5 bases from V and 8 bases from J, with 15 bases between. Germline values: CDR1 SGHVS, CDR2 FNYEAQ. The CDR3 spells CASSAQGRGEKLFF. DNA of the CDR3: TGTGCCAGCAGCGCACAGGGTCGTGGCGAAAAACTGTTTTTT.

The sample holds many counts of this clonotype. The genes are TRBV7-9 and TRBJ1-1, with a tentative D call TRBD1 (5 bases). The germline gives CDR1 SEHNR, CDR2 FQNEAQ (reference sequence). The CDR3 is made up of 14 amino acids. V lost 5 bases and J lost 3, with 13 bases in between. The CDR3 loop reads CASSPGSGDTEAFF. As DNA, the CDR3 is TGTGCCAGCAGCCCAGGGTCGGGGGACACTGAAGCTTTCTTT.

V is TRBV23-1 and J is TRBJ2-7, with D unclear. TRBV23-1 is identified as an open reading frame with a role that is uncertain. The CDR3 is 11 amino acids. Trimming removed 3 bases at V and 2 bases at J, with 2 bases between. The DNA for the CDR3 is TGCGCCAGCAGTCATCCCTACGAGCAGTACTTC. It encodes CASSHPYEQYF.

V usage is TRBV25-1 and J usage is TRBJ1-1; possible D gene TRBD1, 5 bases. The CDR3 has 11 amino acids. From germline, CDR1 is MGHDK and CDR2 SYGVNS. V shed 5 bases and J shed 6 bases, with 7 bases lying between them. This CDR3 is CASSRGSEAFF. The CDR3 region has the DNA TGTGCCAGCAGTAGGGGCTCTGAAGCTTTCTTT.

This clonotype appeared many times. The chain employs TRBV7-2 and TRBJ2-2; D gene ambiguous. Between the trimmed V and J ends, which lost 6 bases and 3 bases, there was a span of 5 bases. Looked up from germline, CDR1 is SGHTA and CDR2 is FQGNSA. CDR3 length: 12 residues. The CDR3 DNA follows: TGTGCCAGCAGTTTGCACACCGGGGAGCTGTTTTTT. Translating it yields CASSLHTGELFF.